These 15 T cell receptor beta chains originate from one sample sequenced in a study of beta chain features in type 1 diabetes. Points from the study as a whole: Type 1 diabetes patients had TCRB CDR3s that were shorter (moderately but significantly so) in all four CD4+ subsets.

Every bit of the isolated RNA underwent reverse transcription, so sequencing read expressed TCRB transcripts. Clones were read by immunoSEQ multiplex PCR, and TCRdb kept only the in-frame ones, dropping some. This sample has approximately 130,000 clones, with roughly 17% found just once. Their recognized antigens are unknown. The sample consisted of central memory CD4+ T cells from blood. All receptors derive from a man aged 18 to 29 with type 1 diabetes.

As DNA, the CDR3 is TGTGCCAGCAGCTTAGGGGGGCATGGTGGGGCCAACGTCCTGACTTTC. Translation gives CASSLGGHGGANVLTF. The J gene is TRBJ2-6, the V gene TRBV5-4, with D perhaps matching TRBD1 or TRBD2 (6 bases each). Germline V gives CDR1 SGHNT, CDR2 YYREEE (reference sequence). The V end was cut by 2 bases, the J end by 3 bases, with 12 bases between. The CDR3 is 16 amino acids.

The CDR3 reads CASSQDTDRSSRNTEAFF. The DNA of the CDR3 is TGTGCCAGCAGCCAAGATACAGACAGGAGCTCTCGGAACACTGAAGCTTTCTTT. The J gene is TRBJ1-1, the V gene TRBV14; a possible D gene is TRBD1 (6 bases). From germline, CDR1 is SGHDN and CDR2 FVKESK. There are 18 residues in the CDR3. Trimming pared 0 bases from V and 1 base from J, leaving 18 bases between.

The chain is built from TRBV6-6 and TRBJ2-7; TRBD1 aligns across 8 bases. CDR3 size: 15 residues. Germline-derived CDR1 and CDR2 are MNHNY and SVGAGI (reference sequence). J gave up 0 bases and V 6 bases, and 7 bases lay outside the gene matches. As DNA, the CDR3 is TGTGCCAGCAGCTACAGGGGGGTAGGCTCCTACGAGCAGTACTTC. Translating gives CASSYRGVGSYEQYF.

In this sample, this clone turned up a few times. The gene calls are TRBV9 and TRBJ2-5; 7 nucleotides agree with TRBD1. Germline loops: CDR1 SGDLS, CDR2 YYNGEE. The CDR3 is made up of 15 amino acids. V shed 3 bases and J 2 bases; nucleotides not matched to a gene: 7. CDR3 protein: CASSALTGVQETQYF. The CDR3, as DNA: TGTGCCAGCAGCGCCCTTACAGGGGTGCAAGAGACCCAGTACTTC.

DNA of the CDR3: TGTGCCAGCACCGTATCCGTCTCTGGAAACACCATATATTTT. This gives the protein CASTVSVSGNTIYF. The J gene is TRBJ1-3, the V gene TRBV27; D is undetermined. The CDR3 consists of 14 residues. Germline V gene sequence: CDR1 MNHEY, CDR2 SMNVEV (reference sequence). V was trimmed by 7 bases and J by 0 bases, leaving 10 bases between them.

The V and J genes are TRBV29-1 and TRBJ2-3; 8 nucleotides line up with TRBD2. V lost 0 bases, J lost 1 base, and 6 bases stayed unmatched. In germline, CDR1 is SQVTM, CDR2 ANQGSEA. The CDR3 is 16 amino acids. CDR3 amino acids: CSVEDRSTSGTDTQYF. DNA for the CDR3: TGCAGCGTTGAAGATCGTTCGACTAGCGGCACAGATACGCAGTATTTT.

This clone was seen more than once but under ten times. The gene calls are TRBV28 and TRBJ2-7, with TRBD1 matching over 9 bases. The CDR3 runs to 14 residues. Germline CDR1 and CDR2: MDHEN and SYDVKM. V lost 6 bases, J lost 5 bases, and 8 bases stayed unmatched. CDR3 nucleotide sequence: TGTGCCAGCAGAAGGGACAGGGCTTTAAACGAGCAGTACTTC. It is translated as CASRRDRALNEQYF.

This clone has just a few counts. This chain links TRBV6-5 with TRBJ1-1, with a tentative D call TRBD1 (5 bases). Trimming took 7 bases from V and 5 from J, leaving 17 bases between them. The CDR3 length is 14 residues. CDR1 is MNHEY, CDR2 SVGAGI, per germline. CDR3 residues: CASKLGGGGTEAFF. The DNA for the CDR3 is TGTGCCAGCAAGCTGGGGGGTGGTGGAACTGAAGCTTTCTTT.

This clone was seen many times. The chain joins TRBV4-1 to TRBJ2-1, with a possible D match to TRBD1 (5 bases). Germline V CDR1 and CDR2: MGHRA, YSYEKL. V gave up 2 bases and J gave up 4 bases, with 18 bases separating them. This CDR3 has 17 amino acids. CDR3 amino acids: CASSQLDMGFSYNEQFF. In DNA, the CDR3 is TGCGCCAGCAGCCAACTGGACATGGGGTTTTCTTACAATGAGCAGTTCTTC.

The rearrangement joins TRBV29-1 to TRBJ1-2; 9 bases are a match to TRBD1. The CDR3 has 14 residues. Germline CDR1 SQVTM, CDR2 ANQGSEA. The trim removed 2 bases at V and 4 bases at J, leaving 5 bases unmatched. Written as DNA, the CDR3 is TGCAGCGTTGAATACACAGGGGGCGGCTATGGCTACACCTTC. Translation: CSVEYTGGGYGYTF.

This chain links TRBV10-3 with TRBJ1-5; D is possibly TRBD1 (6 bases). V gave up 1 base and J gave up 4 bases, with 14 bases separating them. The CDR3 is 16 residues long. Looked up from germline, CDR1 is ENHRY and CDR2 is SYGVKD. CDR3 in DNA: TGTGCCATCAGTGAGTTAGAACCAGGGGAGAATCAGCCCCAGCATTTT. Amino acid sequence: CAISELEPGENQPQHF.

This clone showed up just a few times. V and J are TRBV19 and TRBJ2-2; 11 bases agree with TRBD1. Losses at the gene ends were 7 bases for V and 2 bases for J; bases not matched to a gene: 12. Germline values: CDR1 LNHDA, CDR2 SQIVND (reference sequence). The CDR3 has 18 amino acids. DNA of the CDR3: TGTGCCAGTACCTCGGACAGGGGGCGTGGGCTCAACACCGGGGAGCTGTTTTTT. Translated, it gives CASTSDRGRGLNTGELFF.

This clone was counted a few times. The genes are TRBV30 and TRBJ1-6, with a possible D match to TRBD1 (6 bases). V was pared by 0 bases and J by 9 bases, with 12 bases between. Germline V gene lookup returns CDR1 GTSNPN and CDR2 SVGIG (reference sequence). The CDR3 is made up of 14 amino acids. The DNA of the CDR3 is TGTGCCTGGAGTGTACAACAGGGAGGTTCACCCCTCCACTTT. Translation gives CAWSVQQGGSPLHF.

The rearrangement links TRBV4-1 to TRBJ2-3, with D possibly TRBD1 on 6 matching bases. V shed 0 bases and J shed 3 bases, with 16 bases lying between them. CDR1 is MGHRA, CDR2 YSYEKL, per germline. The CDR3 contains 17 residues. The CDR3 region is CASSQERVDSPTDTQYF. CDR3 nucleotides: TGCGCCAGCAGCCAAGAGCGTGTGGACAGCCCGACAGATACGCAGTATTTT.

On this clone itself: Other DNA sequences in the sample encode the same CDR3. This chain joins TRBV5-1 and TRBJ1-2; D gene uncertain. The V end lost 0 bases, the J end lost 3 bases, and 6 bases lay between the germline ends. The V gene's germline CDR1 is SGHRS and CDR2 YFSETQ. This CDR3 has 13 amino acids. In DNA, the CDR3 is TGCGCCAGCAGCTTGGATGGAGACTATGGCTACACCTTC. It encodes CASSLDGDYGYTF.